This T cell receptor beta chain originates from a study of blood T cell repertoires in COVID-19. Study at large: Collection of acute and convalescent COVID-19 samples took place in the United States, Italy and Spain. Sample material is recorded as cDNA or gDNA derived from T cells, B-cell-depleted T cells, or PBMCs.

While infection was still active, Seattle patients were enrolled and then followed longitudinally. Authors' data handling: Using reference gene primer amplification, nucleated cell counts were estimated. Sequenced by immunoSEQ multiplex PCR; TCRdb stores in-frame clones only, minus some. V, J and clone size are those of that table, while D and trimming were read from the DNA. The repertoire holds a few hundred thousand clones, with 80% to 90% as singletons. The sequenced sample was peripheral blood. The clonotype originates from a woman aged 55 to 70 with COVID-19, enrolled during active disease.

CDR3 nucleotide sequence: TGTGCCAGCAGTTACTCGAGGACAGGGCTCTACGAGCAGTACTTC. Its protein product is CASSYSRTGLYEQYF. The J gene is TRBJ2-7, the V gene TRBV6-5; 8 nucleotides line up with TRBD1. Per germline, CDR1 MNHEY and CDR2 SVGAGI. This CDR3 comprises 15 residues. V lost 0 bases, J lost 3 bases, and 4 bases stayed unmatched.